What follows describes a single TCR beta chain. TCRdb keeps only in-frame clones here, not all; method: immunoSEQ multiplex PCR. This sample has 60,000 to 85,000 clones; around three quarters occur once, and the top ten carry 27%. This specimen comes from a study of T cell responses to AZD1222 COVID-19 vaccine. The TCR comes from an adult who received the MenACWY meningococcal vaccine as a control. This material consisted of peripheral blood, taken 28 days after the second dose of the MenACWY control vaccine.

The CDR3 sequence: CASTPEGRAYEQYF. The CDR3 bases are TGTGCCAGCACCCCGGAGGGACGGGCCTACGAGCAGTACTTC. The V call is TRBV6-6, the J call TRBJ2-7, with a weak D call TRBD2 (6 bases). The CDR3 spans 14 residues. The germline V gene encodes CDR1 MNHNY and CDR2 SVGAGI (reference sequence). Trimming took 7 bases from V and 2 from J, leaving 15 bases between them.